These 27 T cell receptor beta chains share one sample of origin, sequenced in a study of technical replicates of blood from a handful of donors. The protocol was immunoSEQ multiplex PCR, while the TCRdb copy is restricted to in-frame clones and leaves out a portion. In the table there are about 79,000 clones, under 95% of which are singletons. Specimen: T cells isolated from PBMCs. These TCRs come from a human donor in good health.

This clone was found once. The chain recombines TRBV7-9 with TRBJ1-4; D possibly corresponds to TRBD1 (6 bases). Trimming took off 5 bases at V and 7 bases at J, with 14 bases between the two ends. CDR3 length equals 14 residues. The V gene's germline CDR1 is SEHNR and CDR2 FQNEAQ (reference sequence). The chain's CDR3 is CASSAGGRAEKLFF. Written as DNA, the CDR3 is TGTGCCAGCAGCGCCGGGGGGCGCGCTGAAAAACTGTTTTTT.

The gene calls are TRBV6-5 and TRBJ1-1; no definite D call. CDR1 is MNHEY and CDR2 is SVGAGI in the germline V gene. V lost 4 bases to trimming and J lost 7 bases, with 13 bases between them. The CDR3 spans 13 residues. CDR3 nucleotides: TGTGCCAGCAGTTTGAGCGGCGGAATTGAAGCTTTCTTT. Protein: CASSLSGGIEAFF.

This sequence joins TRBV4-1 and TRBJ1-5, with 9 nucleotides matching TRBD1. Germline V gives CDR1 MGHRA, CDR2 YSYEKL. J gave up 6 bases and V 0 bases, and 6 bases lay outside the gene matches. The CDR3 contains 16 residues. CDR3 nucleotides: TGCGCCAGCAGCCAAGAAACAGGACAGGGGTCTCAGCCCCAGCATTTT. Translating gives CASSQETGQGSQPQHF.

This chain connects TRBV11-3 to TRBJ2-5; 8 nucleotides agree with TRBD2. After removal of 5 bases from V and 2 bases from J, the junction contained 13 bases not matched to a gene. The CDR3 has 17 residues. Germline CDR1 SGHNT, CDR2 YENEEA. The CDR3 protein is CASSLPGGGLGQETQYF. CDR3 DNA sequence: TGTGCCAGCAGCCTCCCGGGCGGGGGGCTTGGGCAAGAGACCCAGTACTTC.

The chain carries TRBV7-8 and TRBJ2-7; TRBD1 aligns across 7 bases. CDR1 and CDR2 (germline): SGHVS, FQNEAQ. Unmatched junction bases numbered 14, after V lost 5 bases and J lost 7 bases. CDR3 length: 15 amino acids. The CDR3 nucleotides are TGTGCCAGCAGCCCCACCCGGACAGGCAGCAGGGAGCAGTACTTC. Amino acid sequence: CASSPTRTGSREQYF.

V is TRBV7-9 and J is TRBJ1-4, with unresolved D. CDR1 SEHNR and CDR2 FQNEAQ come from the germline V gene (reference sequence). This CDR3 contains 13 residues. The V gene lost 5 bases and the J gene lost 5 bases, with 9 bases spanning the gap. CDR3 DNA: TGTGCCAGCAGCCCGGGGAGAAATGAAAAACTGTTTTTT. It translates to CASSPGRNEKLFF. Full variable domain (rest looked up from reference TRBV7-9 and TRBJ1-4): DTGVSQNPRHKITKRGQNVTFRCDPISEHNRLYWYRQTLGQGPEFLTYFQNEAQLEKSRLLSDRFSAERPKGSFSTLEIQRTEQGDSAMYLCASSPGRNEKLFFGSGTQLSVL.

The chain combines TRBV4-1 with TRBJ1-1; D is unclear. Deletions cut 4 bases from V and 4 bases from J, with 13 bases between. The CDR3 consists of 14 residues. Germline V gene data show CDR1 as MGHRA and CDR2 as YSYEKL. CDR3 nucleotides: TGCGCCAGCAGCCCCCCGGGAGCGGGCACTGAAGCTTTCTTT. Translated, it gives CASSPPGAGTEAFF.

The chain employs TRBV5-6 and TRBJ1-2, with a tentative D call TRBD1 (5 bases). Germline CDR1 and CDR2: SGHDT and YYEEEE. Between the trimmed V and J ends, which lost 2 bases and 6 bases, there was a span of 20 bases. The CDR3 has 16 amino acids. CDR3 coding DNA: TGTGCCAGCAGCTTTTTCCCCCAGGGAATGTTTAATGGCTACACCTTC. Residues: CASSFFPQGMFNGYTF.

CDR3 sequence (DNA): TGTGCCAGCAGTTGGACACTGAATCAGCCCCAGCATTTT. Translating gives CASSWTLNQPQHF. V is TRBV6-5 and J is TRBJ1-5; a possible D gene is TRBD1 (5 bases). This CDR3 contains 13 residues. Trimming stripped 4 bases from V and 4 bases from J, with 8 bases between. From germline, CDR1 is MNHEY and CDR2 SVGAGI.

The rearrangement joins TRBV5-1 to TRBJ2-1; D uncertain. The CDR3 is 15 residues long. Trimming removed 5 bases at V and 0 bases at J, with 12 bases between. Germline CDR1 reads SGHRS; CDR2 reads YFSETQ. The chain's CDR3 is CASRREVSSYNEQFF. CDR3 DNA: TGCGCCAGCAGAAGAGAGGTAAGCTCCTACAATGAGCAGTTCTTC.

The chain couples TRBV5-1 to TRBJ1-4; 9 bases match TRBD1. Germline V gives CDR1 SGHRS, CDR2 YFSETQ. V shed 2 bases and J 12 bases; nucleotides not matched to a gene: 8. The length of the CDR3 is 14 residues. The CDR3 reads CASSFGTGSLELFF. The CDR3 DNA is TGCGCCAGCAGCTTCGGGACAGGGTCGTTGGAACTGTTTTTT.

The CDR3 bases are TGTGCCAGCAGTTTTGGACACACCTACGAGCAGTACTTC. Protein product: CASSFGHTYEQYF. J is TRBJ2-7 and V is TRBV27; a weak D match, TRBD1 (5 bases). Deletions cut 3 bases from V and 2 bases from J, with 8 bases between. This CDR3 spans 13 amino acids. The germline V gene has CDR1 MNHEY and CDR2 SMNVEV (reference sequence).

The rearrangement joins TRBV15 to TRBJ1-4; D is unresolved. Germline V gives CDR1 LNHNV, CDR2 YYDKDF (reference sequence). The CDR3 is 15 amino acids. Trimming left V 1 base short and J 7 bases short, with 13 bases between. CDR3 coding DNA: TGTGCCACCAGCAGAGTCGGGGTCCGGGGTGAAAAACTGTTTTTT. This translates into CATSRVGVRGEKLFF.

The V gene is TRBV28, the J gene TRBJ1-2, with 10 bases fitting TRBD1. The CDR3 length is 14 residues. V gave up 6 bases and J gave up 3 bases; unmatched junction bases: 4. The germline CDR1 and CDR2 sequences are MDHEN and SYDVKM. CDR3 DNA sequence: TGTGCCAGCAGCTCCGGGACAGGGGACTATGGCTACACCTTC. This sequence encodes CASSSGTGDYGYTF.

This sequence joins TRBV19 and TRBJ1-5; 9 nucleotides align to TRBD1. The ends lost 7 bases at V and 6 bases at J; junction bases unmatched: 7. Per the germline V gene, CDR1 is LNHDA and CDR2 is SQIVND (reference sequence). The CDR3 is 14 amino acids. CDR3 nucleotide sequence: TGTGCCAGTAAGGACAGGGGATACGGTCAGCCCCAGCATTTT. Its translation: CASKDRGYGQPQHF. Full variable domain (outside the CDR3, taken from reference TRBV19 and TRBJ1-5): DGGITQSPKYLFRKEGQNVTLSCEQNLNHDAMYWYRQDPGQGLRLIYYSQIVNDFQKGDIAEGYSVSREKKESFPLTVTSAQKNPTAFYLCASKDRGYGQPQHFGDGTRLSIL.

The rearrangement uses TRBV5-4 and TRBJ1-1; D call uncertain. Trimming took 0 bases from V and 3 from J, leaving 12 bases between them. The germline V gene encodes CDR1 SGHNT and CDR2 YYREEE (reference sequence). This CDR3 has 15 residues. The CDR3 bases are TGTGCCAGCAGCTTGGGAGGTTCTCGGGACACTGAAGCTTTCTTT. Residues: CASSLGGSRDTEAFF. Complete variable domain (other parts from reference TRBV5-4 and TRBJ1-1): ETGVTQSPTHLIKTRGQQVTLRCSSQSGHNTVSWYQQALGQGPQFIFQYYREEENGRGNFPPRFSGLQFPNYSSELNVNALELDDSALYLCASSLGGSRDTEAFFGQGTRLTVV.

The V and J genes are TRBV7-9 and TRBJ2-2; 8 nucleotides match TRBD1. Losses at the gene ends were 2 bases for V and 3 bases for J; bases not matched to a gene: 2. This CDR3 spans 15 amino acids. The germline CDR1 and CDR2 sequences are SEHNR and FQNEAQ (reference sequence). The CDR3 nucleotides are TGTGCCAGCAGCTTATCAGGGGGCCACACCGGGGAGCTGTTTTTT. This encodes CASSLSGGHTGELFF.

CDR3 bases: TGCGCCAGCACCCCAGTAGCGGGAGGAACACACAATGAGCAGTTCTTC. This translates into CASTPVAGGTHNEQFF. The chain recombines TRBV4-1 with TRBJ2-1; 10 bases are shared with TRBD2. Germline CDR1 is MGHRA and CDR2 is YSYEKL. With 7 bases clipped from V and 5 bases from J, the junction kept 11 bases outside the gene matches. The CDR3 extends over 16 amino acids.

The chain links TRBV4-2 to TRBJ2-7, with 12 nucleotides matching TRBD2. J gave up 4 bases and V 1 base, and 2 bases lay outside the gene matches. Germline CDR1 reads LGHNA; CDR2 reads YNFKEQ. The CDR3 length is 15 residues. The CDR3 nucleotides are TGTGCCAGCAGCCAAGCACTAGCGGGAGGATACGAGCAGTACTTC. Amino acid sequence: CASSQALAGGYEQYF.

This sequence joins TRBV5-6 and TRBJ2-7; 9 bases are a match to TRBD1. Trimming took 3 bases from V and 0 from J; bases not matched to a gene: 10. Looked up from germline, CDR1 is SGHDT and CDR2 is YYEEEE. This CDR3 has 17 residues. The DNA of the CDR3 is TGTGCCAGCAGCTGGGGACAGGGTTGGAGGATCTCCTACGAGCAGTACTTC. The encoded protein is CASSWGQGWRISYEQYF.

The chain couples TRBV2 to TRBJ2-1, with 15 positions matching TRBD2. Trimming cost V 2 bases and J 0 bases; bases outside gene matches: 2. The CDR3 runs 18 residues. The germline CDR1 and CDR2 sequences are SNHLY and FYNNEI. CDR3 DNA sequence: TGTGCCAGCAGTGAATTGGGACTAGCGGGGGGCTCCTACAATGAGCAGTTCTTC. It translates to CASSELGLAGGSYNEQFF.

In its sample, this clone was seen a few times. The rearrangement uses TRBV5-1 and TRBJ1-1; D is unresolved. CDR1 is SGHRS and CDR2 is YFSETQ in the germline V gene. This CDR3 has 12 amino acids. Trimming cost V 5 bases and J 1 base, with 6 bases left between them. This CDR3 is CASSSKNTEAFF. CDR3 sequence (DNA): TGCGCCAGCAGTTCCAAGAACACTGAAGCTTTCTTT.

J is TRBJ2-4 and V is TRBV28; TRBD2 matches at 8 bases. This CDR3 has 15 residues. Trimming cost V 5 bases and J 5 bases; bases outside gene matches: 8. From germline, CDR1 is MDHEN and CDR2 SYDVKM. CDR3 nucleotides: TGTGCCAGCAGTCGAGTAGCGGGATCCCAAAACATTCAGTACTTC. It is translated as CASSRVAGSQNIQYF.

This chain links TRBV19 with TRBJ1-5; D gene unclear. The CDR3 is made up of 12 amino acids. Germline V gene data show CDR1 as LNHDA and CDR2 as SQIVND (reference sequence). The V and J ends lost 4 bases and 7 bases respectively, with 8 bases between them. The CDR3: CASSTPSQPQHF. The CDR3 DNA is TGTGCCAGTAGTACCCCGAGCCAGCCCCAGCATTTT.

J is TRBJ1-3 and V is TRBV5-1; 9 nucleotides line up with TRBD1. J was trimmed by 6 bases and V by 4 bases; bases with no gene match: 5. Germline V CDR1 and CDR2: SGHRS, YFSETQ. This CDR3 comprises 14 residues. The CDR3 DNA follows: TGCGCCAGCAGCGCGGGACAGGGACAAAACACCATATATTTT. Encoded protein: CASSAGQGQNTIYF. Using reference TRBV5-1 and TRBJ1-3 for the parts outside the CDR3, the full variable domain is KAGVTQTPRYLIKTRGQQVTLSCSPISGHRSVSWYQQTPGQGLQFLFEYFSETQRNKGNFPGRFSGRQFSNSRSEMNVSTLELGDSALYLCASSAGQGQNTIYFGEGSWLTVV.

The genes are TRBV2 and TRBJ2-1, with a tentative D call TRBD1 (7 bases). This CDR3 is built from 13 residues. V was pared by 11 bases and J by 2 bases, with 13 bases between. Germline assignment: CDR1 SNHLY and CDR2 FYNNEI. The CDR3 reads CAGGGGTYNEQFF. The CDR3 DNA is TGTGCCGGCGGAGGGGGCACCTACAATGAGCAGTTCTTC. The whole variable domain, remainder taken from reference TRBV2 and TRBJ2-1, is EPEVTQTPSHQVTQMGQEVILRCVPISNHLYFYWYRQILGQKVEFLVSFYNNEISEKSEIFDDQFSVERPDGSNFTLKIRSTKLEDSAMYFCAGGGGTYNEQFFGPGTRLTVL.

V usage is TRBV19 and J usage is TRBJ2-5, with 7 bases that match TRBD1. This CDR3 comprises 14 residues. The ends lost 3 bases at V and 4 bases at J; junction bases unmatched: 5. Germline lookup yields CDR1 LNHDA and CDR2 SQIVND (reference sequence). CDR3 residues: CASSIQGVIETQYF. The CDR3 nucleotides read TGTGCCAGTAGTATTCAGGGGGTAATAGAGACCCAGTACTTC.